The clone carrying this T cell receptor beta chain was seen repeatedly, ten times or more. The CDR3 sequence is 15 residues long. Trimming cost V 7 bases and J 2 bases; bases outside gene matches: 6. Each TCR transcript was tagged with a 10-nucleotide random UMI during 5'RACE. TCRdb reprocessed the 5' RACE reads with MiXCR, giving one entry per CDR3 protein. The sample has around 80,000 distinct CDR3 sequences; approximately 10% are singletons. The data were taken from a study of neurological immune-mediated disorders. The chain joins TRBV12-3 or TRBV12-4 to TRBJ2-3; 10 bases align to TRBD1. The source material was PBMCs. This TCR derives from a man aged 35 to 55 in good health. CDR3 sequence: CASNDRGRLTDTQYF. CDR3 nucleotides: TGTGCCAGCAATGACAGGGGGCGTCTCACAGATACGCAGTATTTT.